The 26 T cell receptor beta chains below all came from one sample that was sequenced in a study of PD-L1 blockade in urothelial cancer. Time point noted: pretreatment peripheral blood. Assay used: immunoSEQ multiplex PCR; TCRdb lists only in-frame clones, some missing. The top ten hold around 4.2% of the sample, which has about 70,000 clones, roughly 90% seen once. The specimen was PBMCs, collected around atezolizumab (anti-PD-L1) treatment. The receptors were gathered from a man between 70 and 80 years old with urothelial cancer.

This sequence joins TRBV6-1 and TRBJ2-6; D might be TRBD2 (5 bases). The CDR3 contains 16 residues. Germline V lookup: CDR1 MNHNS, CDR2 SASEGT. V lost 2 bases, J lost 2 bases, and 10 bases lay in between. For the CDR3, the DNA is TGTGCCAGCAGTGAATTCGTACTAGCTGGGGCCAACGTCCTGACTTTC. As protein: CASSEFVLAGANVLTF.

A single count supports this clone. The chain is built from TRBV18 and TRBJ2-3; D is ambiguous. The ends were cut back, 3 bases at V and 6 bases at J, with 10 bases in the middle. The germline V gene has CDR1 KGHSH and CDR2 LQKENI. The CDR3 sequence is 13 residues long. CDR3 sequence reads: CASSPEQSDTQYF. The CDR3 nucleotides are TGTGCCAGCTCACCCGAACAGTCGGATACGCAGTATTTT.

V and J are TRBV14 and TRBJ2-5; D possibly corresponds to TRBD2 (5 bases). Germline CDR1 SGHDN, CDR2 FVKESK. The germline V and J ends were trimmed by 4 bases and 5 bases, with 14 bases remaining between them. The CDR3 has 14 residues. CDR3 DNA sequence: TGTGCCAGCAGCCCCCCGGGGTCGCGGGAGACCCAGTACTTC. As protein: CASSPPGSRETQYF.

A word on this clone: Other DNA sequences in the sample encode the same CDR3. The J gene is TRBJ2-7, the V gene TRBV29-1; 9 nucleotides align to TRBD1. Looked up from germline, CDR1 is SQVTM and CDR2 is ANQGSEA. This CDR3 has 13 residues. V dropped 1 base and J dropped 2; count of bases not matched to a gene: 0. The CDR3 region is CSVEGQGAYEQYF. The CDR3 DNA sequence: TGCAGCGTTGAAGGACAGGGGGCCTACGAGCAGTACTTC.

This clone was picked up one time. V gene TRBV27 combines with J gene TRBJ1-4, with 7 bases identical to TRBD1. Germline V gene sequence: CDR1 MNHEY, CDR2 SMNVEV (reference sequence). The CDR3 extends over 15 amino acids. The V and J ends lost 10 bases and 4 bases, in that order; junction bases with no gene match: 12. This CDR3 reads CATENLDRDNEKLFF. The DNA of the CDR3 is TGTGCCACCGAGAATCTAGACAGGGATAATGAAAAACTGTTTTTT.

V and J are TRBV9 and TRBJ2-5; TRBD2 aligns across 7 bases. V shed 0 bases and J 7 bases; nucleotides not matched to a gene: 3. The CDR3 runs to 13 residues. The germline V gene encodes CDR1 SGDLS and CDR2 YYNGEE. The CDR3 region has the DNA TGTGCCAGCAGCGTAGGACCGGGGGGGACCCAGTACTTC. Protein product: CASSVGPGGTQYF.

The rearrangement links TRBV7-8 to TRBJ2-7; 7 bases fit TRBD2. The CDR3 runs 14 residues. The J segment lost 4 bases and the V segment lost 0 bases, leaving 3 bases of the junction unmatched. Germline CDR1 and CDR2: SGHVS and FQNEAQ. Here the CDR3 reads CASSLARGGYEQYF. The CDR3 DNA reads as TGTGCCAGCAGCTTAGCTAGGGGAGGGTACGAGCAGTACTTC. Variable domain in full (rest from reference TRBV7-8 and TRBJ2-7): GAGVSQSPRYKVAKRGQDVALRCDPISGHVSLFWYQQALGQGPEFLTYFQNEAQLDKSGLPSDRFFAERPEGSVSTLKIQRTQQEDSAVYLCASSLARGGYEQYFGPGTRLTVT.

The chain joins TRBV5-1 to TRBJ2-5; 8 positions agree with TRBD1. This CDR3 contains 15 residues. Unmatched junction bases numbered 7, after V lost 0 bases and J lost 6 bases. Germline CDR1 is SGHRS and CDR2 is YFSETQ. CDR3 protein: CASSLETGVIQTQYF. DNA of the CDR3: TGCGCCAGCAGCTTGGAGACAGGGGTCATACAGACCCAGTACTTC.

The chain has TRBV5-6 and TRBJ2-7; 10 bases match TRBD2. Germline V gene data show CDR1 as SGHDT and CDR2 as YYEEEE. This CDR3 has 19 residues. J was trimmed by 2 bases and V by 1 base; bases with no gene match: 15. CDR3 protein: CASSLIFWLAGDHPYEQYF. The CDR3 DNA follows: TGTGCCAGCAGCTTGATTTTCTGGCTAGCGGGAGATCACCCCTACGAGCAGTACTTC.

V gene TRBV29-1 combines with J gene TRBJ2-1; 10 bases fit TRBD2. The CDR3 contains 14 residues. The V gene's germline CDR1 is SQVTM and CDR2 ANQGSEA. V trimming: 7 bases; J trimming: 4 bases; junction bases outside the gene matches: 7. The CDR3 sequence: CSGTSGPDYNEQFF. Written as DNA, the CDR3 is TGCAGCGGGACTAGCGGACCTGATTACAATGAGCAGTTCTTC.

The chain couples TRBV9 to TRBJ2-5; TRBD2 matches 7 bases. Germline V gives CDR1 SGDLS, CDR2 YYNGEE. The CDR3 extends over 15 amino acids. The V segment lost 2 bases and the J segment 1 base; nucleotides outside the gene matches: 5. Here the CDR3 reads CASSVSGKLQETQYF. Here the CDR3 DNA reads TGTGCCAGCAGCGTGAGCGGGAAGCTCCAAGAGACCCAGTACTTC.

V gene TRBV5-4 combines with J gene TRBJ2-3; TRBD2 might be the D (5 bases). CDR3 length: 12 amino acids. Germline V lookup: CDR1 SGHNT, CDR2 YYREEE (reference sequence). Trimming took 4 bases from V and 5 from J, leaving 8 bases between them. CDR3 sequence: CASSGSGDTQYF. CDR3 bases: TGTGCCAGCAGCGGGAGCGGAGATACGCAGTATTTT.

The chain is built from TRBV14 and TRBJ1-1, with 11 bases identical to TRBD1. V lost 4 bases to trimming and J lost 1 base; unmatched junction nucleotides: 5. Germline V gives CDR1 SGHDN, CDR2 FVKESK. This CDR3 contains 16 residues. CDR3 nucleotide sequence: TGTGCCAGCAGCCTCAGGACAGGGGGCCCGAACACTGAAGCTTTCTTT. Its protein product is CASSLRTGGPNTEAFF.

The rearrangement uses TRBV6-6 and TRBJ1-5; possibly TRBD1 for D (5 bases). Trimming shortened V by 6 bases and J by 5 bases, and 14 bases separated the two germline ends. The CDR3 runs 14 residues. Germline V gives CDR1 MNHNY, CDR2 SVGAGI (reference sequence). The CDR3 coding sequence is TGTGCCAGCAGGCACCGGGACTTTGATCAGCCCCAGCATTTT. Translation: CASRHRDFDQPQHF.

The chain joins TRBV6-1 to TRBJ2-7, with D possibly matching TRBD1 (6 bases). The germline V and J ends were trimmed by 2 bases and 6 bases, with 11 bases remaining between them. The germline CDR1 and CDR2 sequences are MNHNS and SASEGT. The CDR3 runs to 13 residues. This CDR3 reads CASSEHRDREQYF. CDR3 sequence (DNA): TGTGCCAGCAGTGAACACAGGGATCGCGAGCAGTACTTC.

This clone appeared once. The CDR3 DNA sequence: TGTGCCAGCAGTGAATCTAGCGAAGGGGTCTCCTACGAGCAGTACTTC. Protein: CASSESSEGVSYEQYF. This sequence joins TRBV6-1 and TRBJ2-7, with D maybe TRBD2 (6 bases). From germline, CDR1 is MNHNS and CDR2 SASEGT. V was clipped by 2 bases and J by 0 bases, with 14 bases between them. The CDR3 is 16 amino acids.

The V gene is TRBV7-8, the J gene TRBJ1-4; no definite D call. The CDR3 loop spans 12 amino acids. Per the germline V gene, CDR1 is SGHVS and CDR2 is FQNEAQ. With 8 bases removed from V and 8 bases from J, the gap between germline ends came to 12 bases. CDR3 coding DNA: TGTGCCAGCCGCCGGTCGAGCGAAAAACTGTTTTTT. Translation gives CASRRSSEKLFF.

V usage is TRBV18 and J usage is TRBJ1-2, with a weak D call TRBD1 (6 bases). This CDR3 comprises 13 residues. The V and J ends lost 8 bases and 2 bases respectively, with 12 bases between them. The germline CDR1 and CDR2 sequences are KGHSH and LQKENI. CDR3 in DNA: TGTGCCAGCAACACAGGGCGCAACTATGGCTACACCTTC. Its translation is CASNTGRNYGYTF.

This clone appeared a single time. The chain is built from TRBV5-1 and TRBJ1-5; 9 bases match TRBD1. Per the germline V gene, CDR1 is SGHRS and CDR2 is YFSETQ. The ends lost 2 bases at V and 4 bases at J; junction bases unmatched: 7. The CDR3 has 16 amino acids. The CDR3 DNA reads TGCGCCAGCAGCTTTTCCGGGACAGGGCCAAATCAGCCCCAGCATTTT. Amino acids: CASSFSGTGPNQPQHF. The whole variable domain, remainder taken from reference TRBV5-1 and TRBJ1-5, is KAGVTQTPRYLIKTRGQQVTLSCSPISGHRSVSWYQQTPGQGLQFLFEYFSETQRNKGNFPGRFSGRQFSNSRSEMNVSTLELGDSALYLCASSFSGTGPNQPQHFGDGTRLSIL.

The chain links TRBV6-1 to TRBJ2-4; TRBD1 agrees at 8 bases. This CDR3 spans 15 amino acids. The junction had 7 bases not matched to a gene; V was cut back by 2 bases and J by 7 bases. Germline CDR1 MNHNS, CDR2 SASEGT. The CDR3 nucleotides read TGTGCCAGCAGTGAACTTGGACAGGGTGGGAACATTCAGTACTTC. Amino acid sequence: CASSELGQGGNIQYF.

The chain recombines TRBV5-6 with TRBJ1-5, with a tentative D call TRBD1 (5 bases). There are 12 residues in the CDR3. V shed 7 bases and J shed 10 bases, with 15 bases lying between them. The germline CDR1 and CDR2 sequences are SGHDT and YYEEEE. The CDR3: CASQTPGTPQHF. Here the CDR3 DNA reads TGTGCCAGCCAAACCCCGGGGACTCCCCAGCATTTT.

The J gene is TRBJ1-5, the V gene TRBV5-6; possible D gene TRBD1, 5 bases. With 1 base removed from V and 9 bases from J, the gap between germline ends came to 14 bases. Germline assignment: CDR1 SGHDT and CDR2 YYEEEE. The CDR3 extends over 14 amino acids. CDR3 loop: CASSLKQAVPPQHF. The CDR3, as DNA: TGTGCCAGCAGCTTGAAACAGGCGGTCCCGCCCCAGCATTTT.

This chain connects TRBV7-2 to TRBJ2-4, with 10 positions matching TRBD1. With V trimmed by 3 bases and J by 8 bases, 4 bases remained unmatched. CDR1 SGHTA and CDR2 FQGNSA come from the germline V gene. The CDR3 spans 14 residues. The CDR3 protein is CASSLGQGFDIQYF. In nucleotides, the CDR3 is TGTGCCAGCAGCTTGGGACAGGGGTTTGACATTCAGTACTTC.

This chain links TRBV5-1 with TRBJ2-3; D may be TRBD2 (6 bases). The germline V gene has CDR1 SGHRS and CDR2 YFSETQ. This CDR3 is 13 amino acids long. Trimming took 4 bases from V and 5 from J, leaving 11 bases between them. This CDR3 reads CASSARGIDTQYF. The CDR3 DNA is TGCGCCAGCAGCGCACGGGGGATAGATACGCAGTATTTT.

The chain employs TRBV28 and TRBJ2-2; 11 bases align to TRBD1. Germline V gene lookup returns CDR1 MDHEN and CDR2 SYDVKM. V was clipped by 7 bases and J by 4 bases; unmatched bases: 2. The CDR3 is 14 residues long. CDR3 sequence: CASTGTGGTGELFF. The CDR3 nucleotides read TGTGCCAGCACCGGGACAGGGGGCACCGGGGAGCTGTTTTTT. Full variable domain (missing parts from reference TRBV28 and TRBJ2-2): DVKVTQSSRYLVKRTGEKVFLECVQDMDHENMFWYRQDPGLGLRLIYFSYDVKMKEKGDIPEGYSVSREKKERFSLILESASTNQTSMYLCASTGTGGTGELFFGEGSRLTVL.

The chain uses TRBV6-6 and TRBJ2-7; D may be TRBD1 (6 bases). With 6 bases removed from V and 2 bases from J, the gap between germline ends came to 8 bases. This CDR3 spans 12 amino acids. The V gene's germline CDR1 is MNHNY and CDR2 SVGAGI (reference sequence). As DNA, the CDR3 is TGTGCCAGCAGCCCAGGGGCCTACGAGCAGTACTTC. Encoded protein: CASSPGAYEQYF.